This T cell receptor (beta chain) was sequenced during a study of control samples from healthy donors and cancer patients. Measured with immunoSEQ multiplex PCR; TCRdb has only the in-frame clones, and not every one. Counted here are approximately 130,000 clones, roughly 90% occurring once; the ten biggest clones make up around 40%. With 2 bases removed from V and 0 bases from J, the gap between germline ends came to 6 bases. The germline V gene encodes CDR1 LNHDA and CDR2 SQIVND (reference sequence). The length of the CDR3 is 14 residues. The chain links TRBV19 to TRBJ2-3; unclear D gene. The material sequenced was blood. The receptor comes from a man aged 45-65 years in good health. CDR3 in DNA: TGTGCCAGTAGTATAAGGAGCAGCACAGATACGCAGTATTTT. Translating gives CASSIRSSTDTQYF.